This T cell receptor (beta chain) emerged from a study of vaccination effects on CD4 cells after COVID-19. The overall study: Samples gathered post-vaccine arrived a median of 72 days past the second dose.

Using immunoSEQ multiplex PCR, the repertoire was profiled, and TCRdb retains in-frame clones only, with some absent. Among tens of thousands of clones listed, 75% to 85% were seen once. Study results and caveats: Marked clonal contraction of both clone types appeared late after vaccination. Of the vaccine-induced clones from healthy vaccinees, merely 1 of 255 recognized common cold coronaviruses as well.

In the ViraFEST assay, antigen-specific CD4+ clonotypes were identified by expansion after peptide-pool stimulation. CD4+ T cell isolation took place after approximately 11 days of culture. Subjects were given two BNT162b2 or mRNA-1273 vaccine doses. Researchers swapped half the medium for IL-2 medium on both days 3 and 7. Germline-derived CDR1 and CDR2 are MNHEY and SMNVEV (reference sequence). V lost 5 bases and J 12 bases, leaving 14 bases between the germline ends. The CDR3 is 12 amino acids. In this sample, this clone turned up once. As yet, its antigen is unknown. This clonotype originated in a human donor who received a COVID-19 vaccine. The specimen comprised CD4+ T cells from PBMCs cultured with HCoV-229E spike peptides, sampled after COVID-19 vaccination. The chain has TRBV27 and TRBJ2-1; no clear D. CDR3 sequence reads: CASSPGPMWQFF. CDR3 in DNA: TGTGCCAGCAGTCCCGGTCCCATGTGGCAGTTCTTC.